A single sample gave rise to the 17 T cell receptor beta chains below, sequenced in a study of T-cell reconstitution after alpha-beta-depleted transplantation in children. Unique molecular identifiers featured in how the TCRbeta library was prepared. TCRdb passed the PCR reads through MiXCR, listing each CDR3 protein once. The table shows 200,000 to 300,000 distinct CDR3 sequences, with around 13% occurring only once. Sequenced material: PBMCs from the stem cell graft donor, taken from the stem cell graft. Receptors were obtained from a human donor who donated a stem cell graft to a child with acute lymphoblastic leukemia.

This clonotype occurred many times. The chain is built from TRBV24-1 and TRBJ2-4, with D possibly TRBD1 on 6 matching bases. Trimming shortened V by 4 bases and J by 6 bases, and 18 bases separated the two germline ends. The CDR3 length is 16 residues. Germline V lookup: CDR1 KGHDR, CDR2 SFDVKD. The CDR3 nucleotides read TGTGCCACCAGTGAAACAACAGGGTCGGGTAGAAACATTCAGTACTTC. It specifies CATSETTGSGRNIQYF.

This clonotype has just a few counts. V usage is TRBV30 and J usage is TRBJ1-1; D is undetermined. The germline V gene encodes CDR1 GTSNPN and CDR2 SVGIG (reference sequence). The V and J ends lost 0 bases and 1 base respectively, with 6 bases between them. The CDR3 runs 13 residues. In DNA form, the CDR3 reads TGTGCCTGGAGTGTTGGAACGAACACTGAAGCTTTCTTT. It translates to CAWSVGTNTEAFF.

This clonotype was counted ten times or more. The CDR3 loop reads CASSSVGRLEAFF. The CDR3 DNA reads TGTGCCAGCAGCTCCGTGGGACGGCTTGAAGCTTTCTTT. The rearrangement links TRBV7-2 to TRBJ1-1; TRBD1 is a possible D gene (5 bases). CDR1 is SGHTA and CDR2 is FQGNSA in the germline V gene. The CDR3 has 13 amino acids. V lost 4 bases and J lost 7, with 13 bases in between.

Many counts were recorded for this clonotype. The CDR3, as DNA: TGCAGCGTACACAGGGTCTATGGCTACACCTTC. Protein sequence: CSVHRVYGYTF. This chain joins TRBV29-1 and TRBJ1-2; tentatively, D is TRBD1 (6 bases). Deletions cut 6 bases from V and 4 bases from J, with 9 bases between. CDR1 and CDR2 from the germline V gene are SQVTM and ANQGSEA. CDR3 length: 11 residues.

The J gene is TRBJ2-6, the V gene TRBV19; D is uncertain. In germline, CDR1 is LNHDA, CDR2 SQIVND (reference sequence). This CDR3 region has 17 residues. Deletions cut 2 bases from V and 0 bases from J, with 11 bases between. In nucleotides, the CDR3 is TGTGCCAGTAGTATACAGATGGATGGCTCTGGGGCCAACGTCCTGACTTTC. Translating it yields CASSIQMDGSGANVLTF.

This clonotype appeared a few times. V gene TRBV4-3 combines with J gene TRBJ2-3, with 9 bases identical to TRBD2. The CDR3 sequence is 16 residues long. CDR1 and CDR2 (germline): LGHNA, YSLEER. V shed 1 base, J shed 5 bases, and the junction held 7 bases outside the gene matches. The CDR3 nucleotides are TGCGCCAGCAGCCAAGGGGGTAGCGGGAGTGAAGATACGCAGTATTTT. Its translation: CASSQGGSGSEDTQYF.

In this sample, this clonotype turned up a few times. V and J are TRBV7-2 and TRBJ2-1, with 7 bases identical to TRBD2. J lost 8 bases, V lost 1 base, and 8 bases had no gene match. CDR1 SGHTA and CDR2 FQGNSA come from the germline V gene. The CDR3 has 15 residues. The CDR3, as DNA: TGTGCCAGCAGCTTAGTAGGCGGGAGCATCCATGAGCAGTTCTTC. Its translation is CASSLVGGSIHEQFF.

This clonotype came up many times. The chain's CDR3 is CASSQEGTTDTQYF. The DNA of the CDR3 is TGTGCCAGCAGCCAAGAGGGGACCACAGATACGCAGTATTTT. The chain links TRBV4-2 to TRBJ2-3; D may match TRBD1 or TRBD2 (5 bases each). With 0 bases removed from V and 2 bases from J, the gap between germline ends came to 6 bases. The CDR3 length is 14 residues. Germline CDR1 is LGHNA and CDR2 is YNFKEQ.

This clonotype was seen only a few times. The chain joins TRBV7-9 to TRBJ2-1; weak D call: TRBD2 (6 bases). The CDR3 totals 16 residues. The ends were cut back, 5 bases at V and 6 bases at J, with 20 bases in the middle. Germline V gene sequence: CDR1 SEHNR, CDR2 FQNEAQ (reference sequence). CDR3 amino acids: CASSRRSSGLSNEQFF. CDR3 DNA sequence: TGTGCCAGCAGCCGCCGGAGTAGCGGCCTATCCAATGAGCAGTTCTTC.

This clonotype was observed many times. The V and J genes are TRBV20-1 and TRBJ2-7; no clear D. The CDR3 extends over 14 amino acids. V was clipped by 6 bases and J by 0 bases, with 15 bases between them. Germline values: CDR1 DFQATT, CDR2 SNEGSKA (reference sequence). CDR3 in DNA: TGCAGTGCCTCCGGCGCGGAAAGCTCCTACGAGCAGTACTTC. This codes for CSASGAESSYEQYF.

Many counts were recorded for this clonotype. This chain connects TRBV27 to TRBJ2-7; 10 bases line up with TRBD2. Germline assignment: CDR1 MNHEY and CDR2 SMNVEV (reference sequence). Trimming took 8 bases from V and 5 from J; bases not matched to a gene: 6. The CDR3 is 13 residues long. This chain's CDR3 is CASGWLAGDEQYF. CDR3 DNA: TGTGCCAGCGGATGGCTAGCGGGAGACGAGCAGTACTTC.

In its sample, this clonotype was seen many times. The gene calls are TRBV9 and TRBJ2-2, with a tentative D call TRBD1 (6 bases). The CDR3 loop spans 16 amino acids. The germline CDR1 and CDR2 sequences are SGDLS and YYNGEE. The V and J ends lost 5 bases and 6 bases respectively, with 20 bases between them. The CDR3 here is CASRATGSGLAGELFF. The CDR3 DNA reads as TGTGCCAGCAGAGCCACAGGGTCGGGGTTGGCCGGGGAGCTGTTTTTT.

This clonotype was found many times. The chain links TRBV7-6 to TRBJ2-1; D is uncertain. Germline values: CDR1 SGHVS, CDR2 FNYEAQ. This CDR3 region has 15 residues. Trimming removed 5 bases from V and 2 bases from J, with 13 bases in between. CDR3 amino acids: CASSQSERPYNEQFF. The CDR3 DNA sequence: TGTGCCAGCAGCCAGAGCGAGAGGCCCTACAATGAGCAGTTCTTC.

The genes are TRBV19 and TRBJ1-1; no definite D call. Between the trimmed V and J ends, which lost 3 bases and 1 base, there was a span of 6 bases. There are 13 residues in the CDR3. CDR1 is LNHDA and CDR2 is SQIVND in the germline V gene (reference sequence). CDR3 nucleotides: TGTGCCAGTAGTATTTTGGGGAACACTGAAGCTTTCTTT. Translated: CASSILGNTEAFF.

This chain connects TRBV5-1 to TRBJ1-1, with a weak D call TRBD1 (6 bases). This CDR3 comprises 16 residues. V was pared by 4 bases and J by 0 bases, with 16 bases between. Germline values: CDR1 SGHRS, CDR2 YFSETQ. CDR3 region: CASSRQGPGMNTEAFF. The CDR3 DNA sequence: TGCGCCAGCAGCCGCCAGGGGCCGGGCATGAACACTGAAGCTTTCTTT. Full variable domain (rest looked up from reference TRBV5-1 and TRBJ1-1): KAGVTQTPRYLIKTRGQQVTLSCSPISGHRSVSWYQQTPGQGLQFLFEYFSETQRNKGNFPGRFSGRQFSNSRSEMNVSTLELGDSALYLCASSRQGPGMNTEAFFGQGTRLTVV.

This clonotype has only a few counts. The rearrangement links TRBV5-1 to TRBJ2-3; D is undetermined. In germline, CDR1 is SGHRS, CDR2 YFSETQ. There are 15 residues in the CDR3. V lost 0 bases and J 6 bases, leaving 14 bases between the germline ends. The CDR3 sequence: CASSLAYRGVDTQYF. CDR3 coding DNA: TGCGCCAGCAGCTTGGCCTACCGTGGAGTGGATACGCAGTATTTT.

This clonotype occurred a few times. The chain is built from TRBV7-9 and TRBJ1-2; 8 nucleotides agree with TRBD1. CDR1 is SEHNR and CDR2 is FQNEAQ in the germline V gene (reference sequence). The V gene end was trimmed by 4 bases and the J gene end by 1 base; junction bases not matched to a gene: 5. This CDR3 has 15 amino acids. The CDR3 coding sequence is TGTGCCAGCAGCTCGGACAGGGAGTATAACTATGGCTACACCTTC. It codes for CASSSDREYNYGYTF.